This paragraph reports one T cell receptor (beta chain). Sequenced by immunoSEQ multiplex PCR; TCRdb stores in-frame clones only, minus some. The sample has about 300,000 clones, around 76% seen once; the top ten hold approximately 5.1%. This sample was included in a study of cytotoxic CD8 clonotypes in ibrutinib-treated CLL. The germline V gene has CDR1 LNHNV and CDR2 YYDKDF (reference sequence). Trimming took 3 bases from V and 2 from J; bases not matched to a gene: 7. The CDR3 extends over 15 amino acids. Sequenced here: PBMCs, sampled at disease progression, from a patient treated with ibrutinib. This clonotype was obtained from a human donor with chronic lymphocytic leukemia. The chain joins TRBV15 to TRBJ2-7; 7 bases map to TRBD1. In nucleotides, the CDR3 is TGTGCCACCAGCAGGGCCGCCGGGACAGCCTACGAGCAGTACTTC. Amino acids: CATSRAAGTAYEQYF.